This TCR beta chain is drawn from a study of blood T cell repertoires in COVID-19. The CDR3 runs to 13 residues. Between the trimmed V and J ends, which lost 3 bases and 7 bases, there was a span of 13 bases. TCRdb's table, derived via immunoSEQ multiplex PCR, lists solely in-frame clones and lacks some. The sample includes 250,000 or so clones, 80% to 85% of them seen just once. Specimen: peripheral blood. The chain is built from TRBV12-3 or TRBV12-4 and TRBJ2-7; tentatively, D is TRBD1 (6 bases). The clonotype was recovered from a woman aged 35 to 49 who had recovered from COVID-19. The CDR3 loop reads CASSLRGGCEQYF. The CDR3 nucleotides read TGTGCCAGCAGTTTGAGAGGGGGATGTGAGCAGTACTTC.